The 10 T cell receptor beta chains listed next were all sequenced from one sample in a study of blood T cells in healthy people across ages. Primed by a sample-barcoded 5' primer and a J-beta primer mix, a second PCR proceeded for roughly 6 to 12 cycles. One entry per CDR3 protein, called by TCRdb with MiXCR from the 5' RACE reads. The data contain 750,000 to 950,000 distinct CDR3 sequences, 20% to 30% of them singletons. The sample also formed part of further work on T cells of mothers and their children.

Sequences were obtained from blood. These receptors all come from a boy aged 10-17 years in good health.

The chain uses TRBV24-1 and TRBJ2-3, with D possibly matching TRBD1 (5 bases). V lost 3 bases and J 0 bases, leaving 12 bases between the germline ends. Germline lookup yields CDR1 KGHDR and CDR2 SFDVKD. The CDR3 spans 16 residues. The chain's CDR3 is CATSDRGQQSTDTQYF. As DNA, the CDR3 is TGTGCCACCAGTGATCGCGGACAACAAAGCACAGATACGCAGTATTTT.

This clonotype was seen a handful of times. CDR3 residues: CATSDPGRGYTF. As DNA, the CDR3 is TGTGCCACCAGTGATCCGGGCCGGGGCTACACCTTC. The chain links TRBV24-1 to TRBJ1-2; the D is unclear. Between the trimmed V and J ends, which lost 3 bases and 8 bases, there was a span of 9 bases. CDR1 is KGHDR and CDR2 is SFDVKD in the germline V gene. The CDR3 runs to 12 residues.

V gene TRBV28 combines with J gene TRBJ2-7; D is ambiguous. V lost 4 bases to trimming and J lost 7 bases, with 14 bases between them. This CDR3 region has 13 residues. Germline loops: CDR1 MDHEN, CDR2 SYDVKM. CDR3 nucleotide sequence: TGTGCCAGCAGTTCACCAGTTTGGCGGGAGCAGTACTTC. It is translated as CASSSPVWREQYF.

This rearrangement joins TRBV2 to TRBJ1-2; 8 nucleotides agree with TRBD1. The germline gives CDR1 SNHLY, CDR2 FYNNEI. The CDR3 has 14 amino acids. V lost 3 bases and J lost 8; bases outside the gene matches: 8. The CDR3 DNA follows: TGTGCCAGCAGTGAGGGACAGGCTTCGTGGGGCTACACCTTC. Protein sequence: CASSEGQASWGYTF.

This clonotype has more than one count but fewer than ten. J is TRBJ1-5 and V is TRBV4-1; tentatively, D is TRBD1 (6 bases). The V gene's germline CDR1 is MGHRA and CDR2 YSYEKL. V shed 0 bases and J shed 9 bases, with 21 bases lying between them. This CDR3 contains 17 residues. CDR3 sequence (DNA): TGCGCCAGCAGCCAAGAACTGCGGGCAGGGGCGAGAAGGCCCCAGCATTTT. Translating it yields CASSQELRAGARRPQHF.

This clonotype was found a few times. This rearrangement joins TRBV18 to TRBJ1-4; D unresolved. V gave up 0 bases and J gave up 8 bases, with 7 bases separating them. The CDR3 extends over 13 amino acids. The germline V gene encodes CDR1 KGHSH and CDR2 LQKENI. CDR3: CASSPPSLEKLFF. The DNA for the CDR3 is TGTGCCAGCTCACCACCTAGTCTCGAAAAACTGTTTTTT.

This clonotype was detected a few times. V is TRBV29-1 and J is TRBJ2-4, with D hard to call. Trimming shortened V by 2 bases and J by 4 bases, and 9 bases separated the two germline ends. The CDR3 sequence is 13 residues long. Germline-derived CDR1 and CDR2 are SQVTM and ANQGSEA. The CDR3, as DNA: TGCAGCGTTGAATTACGTCAAAAAAACATTCAGTACTTC. Its translation is CSVELRQKNIQYF.

The J gene is TRBJ2-3, the V gene TRBV20-1; a possible D gene is TRBD2 (7 bases). This CDR3 has 14 amino acids. Germline CDR1 is DFQATT and CDR2 is SNEGSKA (reference sequence). V was pared by 6 bases and J by 6 bases, with 19 bases between. The CDR3 region has the DNA TGCAGTGCCCCTCTGGGGAGGGGGTGGGATACGCAGTATTTT. Amino acids: CSAPLGRGWDTQYF.

This rearrangement joins TRBV5-1 to TRBJ1-2; possibly TRBD1 for D (5 bases). V was trimmed by 3 bases and J by 4 bases, leaving 13 bases between them. This CDR3 spans 14 amino acids. Germline V gene sequence: CDR1 SGHRS, CDR2 YFSETQ. CDR3 coding DNA: TGCGCCAGCAGCTGGACACCGGGGCCCTATGGCTACACCTTC. It codes for CASSWTPGPYGYTF.

The rearrangement links TRBV6-2 or TRBV6-3 to TRBJ2-3; 13 nucleotides match TRBD2. The CDR3 is 16 residues long. CDR1 MNHEY and CDR2 SVGEGT come from the germline V gene. After removal of 5 bases from V and 3 bases from J, the junction contained 5 bases not matched to a gene. The CDR3 coding sequence is TGTGCCAGCAGTACTAGGACTAGCGGGAGAACAGATACGCAGTATTTT. It specifies CASSTRTSGRTDTQYF.